These 21 T cell receptor beta chains originate from one sample sequenced in a study of T cell repertoires in cytomegalovirus infection. TCRdb re-called the reads with MiXCR, one entry per CDR3 protein. Here the sample spans approximately 160,000 distinct CDR3 sequences, more than 15% being singletons. The specimen was CD8+ T cells from PBMCs. The receptors shown here come from a human donor in good health (CMV status not recorded). Some clones in this sample may be carry-over from other donors' samples.

This chain connects TRBV28 to TRBJ2-1; D possibly matches TRBD1 or TRBD2 (5 bases each). Trimming took 5 bases from V and 2 from J, leaving 19 bases between them. CDR1 MDHEN and CDR2 SYDVKM come from the germline V gene. The CDR3 is made up of 17 amino acids. The CDR3 is CASSGIRDPKTYNEQFF. The CDR3 DNA reads as TGTGCCAGCAGTGGAATCCGGGACCCAAAGACCTACAATGAGCAGTTCTTC.

This clonotype was seen more than once but under ten times. The chain recombines TRBV11-3 with TRBJ2-2; D is uncertain. The CDR3 sequence is 12 residues long. CDR1 is SGHNT and CDR2 is YENEEA in the germline V gene. V dropped 4 bases and J dropped 6 bases, with 6 bases sitting between them. CDR3 sequence (DNA): TGTGCCAGCAGCTACGGCGCCGGGGAGCTGTTTTTT. Amino acid sequence: CASSYGAGELFF.

The chain recombines TRBV6-5 with TRBJ2-7, with TRBD1 matching 9 bases. The CDR3 extends over 16 amino acids. After removal of 0 bases from V and 3 bases from J, the junction contained 6 bases not matched to a gene. The germline CDR1 and CDR2 sequences are MNHEY and SVGAGI. CDR3 nucleotide sequence: TGTGCCAGCAGTTACTCAGGGACAGGGTCTTACTACGAGCAGTACTTC. It codes for CASSYSGTGSYYEQYF.

This clonotype came up a few times. The chain recombines TRBV27 with TRBJ2-7, with TRBD2 matching over 7 bases. Germline values: CDR1 MNHEY, CDR2 SMNVEV (reference sequence). The CDR3 is 13 amino acids. CDR3 loop: CAAGSPSSYEQYF. The CDR3 DNA follows: TGTGCAGCGGGGTCACCGAGCTCCTACGAGCAGTACTTC.

The chain recombines TRBV29-1 with TRBJ2-5; either TRBD1 or TRBD2 may fit D (5 bases each). Germline CDR1 and CDR2: SQVTM and ANQGSEA. CDR3 length equals 14 residues. Trimming stripped 6 bases from V and 4 bases from J, with 18 bases between. Here the CDR3 DNA reads TGCAGCGTCCATCTGGTCAGGGACCGAGAGACCCAGTACTTC. The encoded protein is CSVHLVRDRETQYF.

This clonotype was observed a handful of times. J is TRBJ2-7 and V is TRBV28; either TRBD1 or TRBD2 may fit D (5 bases each). There are 14 residues in the CDR3. Germline CDR1 reads MDHEN; CDR2 reads SYDVKM. V dropped 3 bases and J dropped 5 bases, with 14 bases sitting between them. DNA of the CDR3: TGTGCCAGCAGTTTCAGAGGGCAGGGCGACGAGCAGTACTTC. Amino acid sequence: CASSFRGQGDEQYF.

This clonotype was recorded at least ten times. This sequence joins TRBV7-6 and TRBJ2-5, with D tentatively TRBD2 (6 bases). The CDR3 is 16 residues long. The germline V gene has CDR1 SGHVS and CDR2 FNYEAQ. The ends were cut back, 6 bases at V and 5 bases at J, with 22 bases in the middle. The CDR3 DNA reads TGTGCCAGCAGTCCGCCCCGACTAGAGCGCGGTGAGACCCAGTACTTC. Protein product: CASSPPRLERGETQYF.

This sequence joins TRBV19 and TRBJ1-5, with TRBD1 identical over 8 bases. The V and J ends lost 3 bases and 7 bases, in that order; junction bases with no gene match: 8. CDR1 is LNHDA and CDR2 is SQIVND in the germline V gene (reference sequence). This CDR3 contains 15 residues. The CDR3 reads CASSMPQGAQQPQHF. The CDR3, as DNA: TGTGCCAGTAGTATGCCCCAGGGGGCTCAACAGCCCCAGCATTTT.

The V gene is TRBV7-2, the J gene TRBJ2-7; TRBD2 matches at 10 bases. After removal of 4 bases from V and 0 bases from J, the junction contained 3 bases not matched to a gene. Germline V gene lookup returns CDR1 SGHTA and CDR2 FQGNSA. The CDR3 has 15 residues. This CDR3 is CASSYSGGPSYEQYF. CDR3 sequence (DNA): TGTGCCAGCAGCTATAGCGGGGGGCCCTCCTACGAGCAGTACTTC.

This clonotype has only a few counts. This chain joins TRBV7-6 and TRBJ1-5; no reliable D call. V lost 2 bases and J lost 5, with 13 bases in between. CDR3 length: 15 amino acids. Germline V gene sequence: CDR1 SGHVS, CDR2 FNYEAQ. This chain's CDR3 is CASSLWPTQDQPQHF. For the CDR3, the DNA is TGTGCCAGCAGCTTATGGCCGACACAAGATCAGCCCCAGCATTTT.

The rearrangement uses TRBV7-6 and TRBJ2-1; D gene uncertain. Per germline, CDR1 SGHVS and CDR2 FNYEAQ. CDR3 length equals 13 residues. The V end lost 6 bases, the J end lost 3 bases, and 9 bases lay between the germline ends. The CDR3 DNA is TGTGCCAGCAGTCTCTTGATCTACAATGAGCAGTTCTTC. Translating it yields CASSLLIYNEQFF.

The V gene is TRBV6-2 or TRBV6-3, the J gene TRBJ1-1, with a tentative D call TRBD1 (5 bases). V shed 0 bases and J shed 4 bases, with 9 bases lying between them. The CDR3 is made up of 14 amino acids. Germline V gene sequence: CDR1 MNHEY, CDR2 SVGEGT. CDR3 bases: TGTGCCAGCAGTTACTCGAGACAGATCACTGAAGCTTTCTTT. This codes for CASSYSRQITEAFF.

This clonotype occurred a few times. J is TRBJ2-1 and V is TRBV7-3; TRBD2 matches at 7 bases. The trim removed 4 bases at V and 5 bases at J, leaving 8 bases unmatched. This CDR3 is built from 15 residues. Looked up from germline, CDR1 is SGHTA and CDR2 is FQGTGA. The CDR3 spells CASSSDGGRHNEQFF. CDR3 nucleotides: TGTGCCAGCAGCTCAGACGGGGGGAGGCACAATGAGCAGTTCTTC.

The rearrangement links TRBV29-1 to TRBJ1-1; the match to TRBD1 covers 12 bases. The CDR3 extends over 16 amino acids. Germline V CDR1 and CDR2: SQVTM, ANQGSEA. V dropped 7 bases and J dropped 1; count of bases not matched to a gene: 10. CDR3 protein: CSAWGGQGARNTEAFF. The DNA of the CDR3 is TGCAGCGCCTGGGGGGGACAGGGGGCGAGGAACACTGAAGCTTTCTTT.

This clonotype was found a few times. The CDR3 loop is CASSQAQGSYEQYF. DNA for the CDR3: TGTGCCAGCAGCCAAGCGCAGGGCTCCTACGAGCAGTACTTC. V and J are TRBV4-2 and TRBJ2-7; a weak D match, TRBD1 (5 bases). V lost 1 base and J lost 0, with 7 bases in between. The germline V gene encodes CDR1 LGHNA and CDR2 YNFKEQ. The CDR3 loop spans 14 amino acids.

With respect to this clonotype: The junction departs from germline at one end; a sequencing error may be responsible. The J gene is TRBJ2-1, the V gene TRBV7-8; TRBD2 might be the D (5 bases). There are 14 residues in the CDR3. Germline V gene sequence: CDR1 SGHVS, CDR2 FQNEAQ. The DNA for the CDR3 is TGTGCCATCAGCTTAGCGCGGAGTGGCAATGAGCAGTTCTTC. This sequence encodes CAISLARSGNEQFF.

This clonotype was recorded a few times. V is TRBV28 and J is TRBJ2-7, with D possibly matching TRBD1 (5 bases). V lost 10 bases and J 3 bases, leaving 16 bases between the germline ends. From germline, CDR1 is MDHEN and CDR2 SYDVKM. This CDR3 has 13 amino acids. In nucleotides, the CDR3 is TGTGCCACCAAGGGGCATGTCGACTACGAGCAGTACTTC. This translates into CATKGHVDYEQYF.

This clonotype was detected only a few times. This chain joins TRBV12-3 or TRBV12-4 and TRBJ2-3, with no clear D. V lost 3 bases to trimming and J lost 3 bases, with 7 bases between them. This CDR3 comprises 13 residues. Written as DNA, the CDR3 is TGTGCCAGCAGTTTTAGGAGAACAGATACGCAGTATTTT. It encodes CASSFRRTDTQYF.

There are a few counts of this clonotype. This chain links TRBV6-2 or TRBV6-3 with TRBJ2-3, with 9 bases fitting TRBD2. The junction had 8 bases not matched to a gene; V was cut back by 6 bases and J by 1 base. CDR3 size: 16 residues. Per the germline V gene, CDR1 is MNHEY and CDR2 is SVGEGT. CDR3 sequence (DNA): TGTGCCAGCAGCGACTTAGCGGGAGTAGGCACAGATACGCAGTATTTT. This encodes CASSDLAGVGTDTQYF.

The chain employs TRBV11-2 and TRBJ2-7; D gene ambiguous. The germline V gene has CDR1 SGHAT and CDR2 FQNNGV. The CDR3 contains 15 residues. V was cut by 2 bases and J by 1 base, with 12 bases left in between. In nucleotides, the CDR3 is TGTGCCAGCAGCTTATGGGAAGCCCCTTCCTACGAGCAGTACTTC. Protein sequence: CASSLWEAPSYEQYF.

This clonotype has a handful of counts. DNA of the CDR3: TGTGCCAGCAGACGACCCGGAGACATTCAGTACTTC. This sequence encodes CASRRPGDIQYF. This sequence joins TRBV7-9 and TRBJ2-4; D is uncertain. Trimming stripped 6 bases from V and 8 bases from J, with 11 bases between. Per the germline V gene, CDR1 is SEHNR and CDR2 is FQNEAQ (reference sequence). The CDR3 sequence is 12 residues long. The full variable domain, completed using reference TRBV7-9 and TRBJ2-4, is DTGVSQNPRHKITKRGQNVTFRCDPISEHNRLYWYRQTLGQGPEFLTYFQNEAQLEKSRLLSDRFSAERPKGSFSTLEIQRTEQGDSAMYLCASRRPGDIQYFGAGTRLSVL.